The table lists the clone carrying this T cell receptor beta chain with a count of one. Its antigen is unidentified. Both about-4-week and about-12-week second-dose recipients were combined. V lost 2 bases and J lost 4, with 4 bases in between. CDR3 length equals 12 residues. These data come from a study of T cell responses to AZD1222 COVID-19 vaccine. Study outcomes and limitations: Dominant at 160-218 and 743-854, vaccine-associated CD4 TCRs also spanned spike. Reportedly, nearly half the spike-specific TCRs target unmutated variant regions.

The method was immunoSEQ multiplex PCR; TCRdb's version includes in-frame clones alone and lacks a portion of them. The sample holds roughly 110,000 clones, roughly 90% seen once. The receptor comes from an adult who received the AZD1222 COVID-19 vaccine. The sample here was peripheral blood, taken 28 days after the second AZD1222 dose. The chain couples TRBV5-7 to TRBJ2-1; D is undetermined. TRBV5-7 carries the ORF label, with uncertain function. CDR3 nucleotides: TGTGCCAGCAGCTTAAAGTACAATGAGCAGTTCTTC. Amino acid sequence: CASSLKYNEQFF.